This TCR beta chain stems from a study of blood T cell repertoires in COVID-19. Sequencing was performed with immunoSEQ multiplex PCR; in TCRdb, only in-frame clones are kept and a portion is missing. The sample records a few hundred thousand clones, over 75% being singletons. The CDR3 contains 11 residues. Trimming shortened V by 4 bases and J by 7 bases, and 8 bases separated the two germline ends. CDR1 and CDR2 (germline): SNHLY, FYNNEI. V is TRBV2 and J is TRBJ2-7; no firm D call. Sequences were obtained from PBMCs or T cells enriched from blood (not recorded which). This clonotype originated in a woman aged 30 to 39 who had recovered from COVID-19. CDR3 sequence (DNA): TGTGCCAGCAGTGCCGACTCGGAGCAGTACTTC. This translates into CASSADSEQYF.